The clone carrying this T cell receptor beta chain was seen at least ten times. The sample is drawn from a study of immune characterization of retroperitoneal liposarcoma. Using its own MiXCR run on the PCR reads, TCRdb lists one record per CDR3 protein. Among over 9,500 distinct CDR3 sequences listed, over 20% were seen once. The sequence was obtained from a female donor with retroperitoneal liposarcoma. The specimen was blood.

CDR3 DNA sequence: TGTGCCAGCAGTCCCCGTGGGGTAGCGGACTACGAGCAGTACTTC. Amino acid sequence: CASSPRGVADYEQYF. The genes are TRBV27 and TRBJ2-1, with D perhaps matching TRBD2 (6 bases). The closer fit of TRBJ2-7 to the DNA end suggests the J call may be wrong. The CDR3 runs to 15 residues. The germline gives CDR1 MNHEY, CDR2 SMNVEV (reference sequence).